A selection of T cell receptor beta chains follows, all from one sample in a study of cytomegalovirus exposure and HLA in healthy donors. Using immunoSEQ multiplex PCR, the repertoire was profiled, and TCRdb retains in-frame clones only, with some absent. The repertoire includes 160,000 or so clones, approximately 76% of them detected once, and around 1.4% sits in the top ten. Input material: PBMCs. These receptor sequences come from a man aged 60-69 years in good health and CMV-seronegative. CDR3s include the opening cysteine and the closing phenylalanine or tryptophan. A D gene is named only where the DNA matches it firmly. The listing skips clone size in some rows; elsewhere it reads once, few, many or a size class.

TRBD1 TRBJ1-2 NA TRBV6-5 CASGRTGSLYGYTF TGTGCCAGCGGGAGGACAGGAAGCCTCTATGGCTACACCTTC
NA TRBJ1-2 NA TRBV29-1 CSARPDGGYGYTF TGCAGCGCCCGACCTGACGGCGGCTATGGCTACACCTTC
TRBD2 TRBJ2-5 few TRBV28 CASSPLAGVDETQYF TGTGCCAGCAGTCCCCTAGCGGGGGTAGATGAGACCCAGTACTTC
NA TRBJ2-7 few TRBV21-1 CARECLEQYF TGTGCCAGGGAGTGCTTAGAGCAGTACTTC
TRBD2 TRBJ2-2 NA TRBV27 CASSPGTRNTGELFF TGTGCCAGCAGTCCCGGGACTAGGAACACCGGGGAGCTGTTTTTT
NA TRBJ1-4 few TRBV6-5 CASSYKLDEKLFF TGTGCCAGCAGTTACAAACTGGATGAAAAACTGTTTTTT
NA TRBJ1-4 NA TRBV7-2 CASSHRAGAPATNEKLFF TGTGCCAGCAGCCACCGGGCAGGGGCGCCTGCAACTAATGAAAAACTGTTTTTT
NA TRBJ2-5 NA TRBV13 CASSLIGGETQYF TGTGCCAGCAGCTTGATCGGGGGAGAGACCCAGTACTTC
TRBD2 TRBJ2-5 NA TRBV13 CASSRTSGGEETQYF TGTGCCAGCAGCCGGACTAGCGGGGGGGAAGAGACCCAGTACTTC
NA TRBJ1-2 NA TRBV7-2 CASSPSQGWGYTF TGTGCCAGCAGCCCCTCTCAGGGGTGGGGCTACACCTTC
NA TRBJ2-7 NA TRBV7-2 CASSLVGAEQYF TGTGCCAGCAGCTTAGTAGGGGCCGAGCAGTACTTC
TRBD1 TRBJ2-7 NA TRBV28 CASSSGQGSYEQYF TGTGCCAGCAGTTCAGGACAGGGTTCCTACGAGCAGTACTTC
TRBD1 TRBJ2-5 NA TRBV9 CASSPRTGKETQYF TGTGCCAGCAGCCCACGGACAGGGAAGGAGACCCAGTACTTC
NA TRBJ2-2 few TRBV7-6 CASSWRNTGELFF TGTGCCAGCAGCTGGAGGAACACCGGGGAGCTGTTTTTT
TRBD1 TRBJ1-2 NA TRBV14 CASSHTGDGYTF TGTGCCAGCAGCCACACAGGGGACGGCTACACCTTC
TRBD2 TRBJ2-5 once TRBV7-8 CASSLSASTSGGQTQYF TGTGCCAGCAGCTTATCTGCCTCGACTAGCGGGGGGCAGACCCAGTACTTC
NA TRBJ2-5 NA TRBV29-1 CSVNREIQETQYF TGCAGCGTTAACAGGGAAATCCAAGAGACCCAGTACTTC
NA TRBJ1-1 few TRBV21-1 CASSKVAVPMNTEAFF TGTGCCAGCAGCAAAGTTGCAGTACCCATGAACACTGAAGCTTTCTTT
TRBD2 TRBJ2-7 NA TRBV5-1 CASTGLAGGEQYF TGCGCCAGCACGGGACTAGCGGGTGGGGAGCAGTACTTC
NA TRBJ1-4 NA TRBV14 CASSQEWQGGEKLFF TGTGCCAGCAGCCAAGAATGGCAGGGCGGCGAAAAACTGTTTTTT
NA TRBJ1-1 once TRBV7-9 CASSFHDRLFEAFF TGTGCCAGCAGCTTTCATGACCGACTCTTTGAAGCTTTCTTT
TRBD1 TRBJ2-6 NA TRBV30 CAWSVGAGTGITSGANVLTF TGTGCCTGGAGTGTTGGCGCCGGGACAGGGATCACCTCTGGGGCCAACGTCCTGACTTTC
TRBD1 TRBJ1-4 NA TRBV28 CASSRQGGNEKLFF TGTGCCAGCAGCCGACAGGGTGGAAATGAAAAACTGTTTTTT
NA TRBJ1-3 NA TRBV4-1 CASSQDPRRALNTIYF TGCGCCAGCAGCCAAGATCCGAGGAGGGCTCTCAACACCATATATTTT
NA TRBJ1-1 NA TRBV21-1 CASIQGPMNTEAFF TGTGCCAGTATACAGGGGCCTATGAACACTGAAGCTTTCTTT
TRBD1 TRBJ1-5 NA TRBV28 CATLGQGYQPQHF TGTGCCACCTTGGGACAGGGGTATCAGCCCCAGCATTTT
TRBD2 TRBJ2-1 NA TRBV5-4 CASSLDGRAWDEQFF TGTGCCAGCAGCTTGGACGGGAGGGCGTGGGATGAGCAGTTCTTC
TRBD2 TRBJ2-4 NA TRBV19 CASQPSGKENIQYF TGTGCCAGTCAACCTAGCGGGAAGGAAAACATTCAGTACTTC
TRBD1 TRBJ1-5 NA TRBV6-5 CASSPDREMGQPQHF TGTGCCAGCAGTCCGGACAGGGAAATGGGTCAGCCCCAGCATTTT
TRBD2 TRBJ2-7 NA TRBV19 CASSIGTSGYYEQYF TGTGCCAGTAGTATTGGGACTAGCGGGTATTACGAGCAGTACTTC
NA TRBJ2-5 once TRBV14 CASSHRGLQETQYF TGTGCCAGCAGCCACAGAGGATTACAAGAGACCCAGTACTTC
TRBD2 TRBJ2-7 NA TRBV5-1 CASSPLDAGGPYEQYF TGCGCCAGCAGCCCTCTAGATGCGGGGGGACCATACGAGCAGTACTTC